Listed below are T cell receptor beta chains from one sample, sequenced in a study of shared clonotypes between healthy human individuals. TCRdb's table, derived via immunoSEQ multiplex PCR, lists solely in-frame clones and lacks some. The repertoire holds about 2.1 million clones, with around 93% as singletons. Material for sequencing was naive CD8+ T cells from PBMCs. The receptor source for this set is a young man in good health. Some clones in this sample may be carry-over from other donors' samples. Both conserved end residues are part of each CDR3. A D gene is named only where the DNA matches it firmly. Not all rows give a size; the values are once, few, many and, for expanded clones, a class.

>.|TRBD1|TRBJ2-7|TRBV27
TGTGCCAGCAGTCCGGGCCCGGGACAGGGTTCCTACGAGCAGTACTTC
CASSPGPGQGSYEQYF
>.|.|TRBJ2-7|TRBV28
TGTGCCAGCAGTTTTAAGATGGTGGGTGGGATCTACGAGCAGTACTTC
CASSFKMVGGIYEQYF
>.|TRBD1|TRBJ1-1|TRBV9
TGTGCCAGCAGCGTAGTTGGGACAGGGGAAAACACTGAAGCTTTCTTT
CASSVVGTGENTEAFF
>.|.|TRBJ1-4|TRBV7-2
TGTGCCAGCAGCTTCGGCCGACTTGAGGAAAAACTGTTTTTT
CASSFGRLEEKLFF
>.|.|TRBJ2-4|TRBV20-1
TGCAGTGCTAGAGAGTTCTCCATTCAGTACTTC
CSAREFSIQYF
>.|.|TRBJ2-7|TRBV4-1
TGCGCCAGCAACCAAGATCGTTCGGCAACCTACGAGCAGTACTTC
CASNQDRSATYEQYF
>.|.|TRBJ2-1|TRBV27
TGTGCCAGCAGTTTGAGGGGTTTCGATGAGCAGTTCTTC
CASSLRGFDEQFF
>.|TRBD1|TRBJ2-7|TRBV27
TGTGCCAGCAGTCGCGTTGGGACAGGGGATTCCTACGAGCAGTACTTC
CASSRVGTGDSYEQYF
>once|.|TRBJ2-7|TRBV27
TGTGCCAGCAGTTTACTTTCGGCCGCCGGCGAGCAGTACTTC
CASSLLSAAGEQYF
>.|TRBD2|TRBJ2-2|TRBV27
TGTGCCAGCAGTTTACTACTAGCGGGAGGGCCGTATGACGGGGAGCTGTTTTTT
CASSLLLAGGPYDGELFF
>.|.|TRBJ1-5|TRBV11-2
TGTGCCAGCAGGGCAGGGAGCAATCAGCCCCAGCATTTT
CASRAGSNQPQHF
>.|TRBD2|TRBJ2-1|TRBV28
TGTGCCAGCACCTACACCGGGACTAGAACGAATGAGCAGTTCTTC
CASTYTGTRTNEQFF
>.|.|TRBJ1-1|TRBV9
TGTGCCAGCAGCGTAGGGGATAGACCGTTCACTGAAGCTTTCTTT
CASSVGDRPFTEAFF
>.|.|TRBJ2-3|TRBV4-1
TGCGCCAGCAGCCAATCTCCAACTACGCCTAGCACAGATACGCAGTATTTT
CASSQSPTTPSTDTQYF
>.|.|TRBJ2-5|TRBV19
TGTGCCAGTAGCGAGGACGGTGAAGAGACCCAGTACTTC
CASSEDGEETQYF
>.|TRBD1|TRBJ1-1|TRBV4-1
TGCGCCAGCAGCCAAGATGTGCAGGGGGTAAAGAACACTGAAGCTTTCTTT
CASSQDVQGVKNTEAFF
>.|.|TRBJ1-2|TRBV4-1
TGCGCCAGCAGCCAAGACGAAATAAACAGGAGAGACTATGGCTACACCTTC
CASSQDEINRRDYGYTF
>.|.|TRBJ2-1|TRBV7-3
TGTGCCAGCAGCGACGGGGAAGAGGCTGTTGAGCAGTTCTTC
CASSDGEEAVEQFF
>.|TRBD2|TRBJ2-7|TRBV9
TGTGCCAGCAGCGTCACTAGCGGGAGTTTGTACGAGCAGTACTTC
CASSVTSGSLYEQYF
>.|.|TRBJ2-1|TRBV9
TGTGCCAGCAGCGTAGGCCAGACTGAGCAGTTCTTC
CASSVGQTEQFF
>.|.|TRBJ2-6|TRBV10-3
TGTGCCATCAGTGAGTCTAAGGACTCTGGGGCCAACGTCCTGACTTTC
CAISESKDSGANVLTF
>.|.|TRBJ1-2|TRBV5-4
TGTGCCAGCAGTCGAGATAATTGGGAGGAGGAGGACGATGGCTACACCTTC
CASSRDNWEEEDDGYTF
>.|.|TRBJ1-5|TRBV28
TGTGCCAGCAGTTTACGCCTCACGCGCAATCAGCCCCAGCATTTT
CASSLRLTRNQPQHF
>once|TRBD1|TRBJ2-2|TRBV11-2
TGTGCCAGCAGCTTACGTGGGACAGGAGGGCTCACCGGGGAGCTGTTTTTT
CASSLRGTGGLTGELFF
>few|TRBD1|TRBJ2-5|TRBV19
TGTGCCAGTAGTACCAGGGGGCGCCCAGAGACCCAGTACTTC
CASSTRGRPETQYF
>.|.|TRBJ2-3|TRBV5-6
TGTGCCAGCAGCCGAATGCCGAGGGAGATCACAGATACGCAGTATTTT
CASSRMPREITDTQYF
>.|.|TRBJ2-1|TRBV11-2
TGTGCCAGCAGCACCCGGACGGGGAGCTCCTACAATGAGCAGTTCTTC
CASSTRTGSSYNEQFF
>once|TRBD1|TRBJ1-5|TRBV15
TGTGCCACCAGCAGGACCGGGACAGGGGGCTCTCAGCCCCAGCATTTT
CATSRTGTGGSQPQHF
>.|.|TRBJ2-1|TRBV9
TGTGCCAGCAGCGTAGACCCATGGAAAGAGCAGTTCTTC
CASSVDPWKEQFF
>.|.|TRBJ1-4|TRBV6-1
TGTGCCAGCAGGCCGGGACCTTGGAGTGAAAAACTGTTTTTT
CASRPGPWSEKLFF
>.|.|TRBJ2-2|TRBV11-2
TGTGCCAGCAGCTTCACGGCGTCGGCCGGGGAGCTGTTTTTT
CASSFTASAGELFF
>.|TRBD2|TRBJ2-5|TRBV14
TGTGCCAGCAGCCAGACTAGCGGGAGAATAGAGACCCAGTACTTC
CASSQTSGRIETQYF
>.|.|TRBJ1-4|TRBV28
TGTGCCAGCAGTTTAAGGGCAGATAATGAAAAACTGTTTTTT
CASSLRADNEKLFF
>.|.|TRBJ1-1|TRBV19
TGTGCCAGTAGTATAGATCTGGGGACGAACACTGAAGCTTTCTTT
CASSIDLGTNTEAFF
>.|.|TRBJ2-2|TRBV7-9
TGTGCCAGCAGCTCGACAGCTGGGGAGCTGTTTTTT
CASSSTAGELFF
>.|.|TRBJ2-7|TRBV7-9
TGTGCCAGCAGCCAAGGTCCCCCCACTACTGGCTCCGAGCAGTACTTC
CASSQGPPTTGSEQYF
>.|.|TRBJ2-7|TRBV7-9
TGTGCCAGCAGCTTAGAGGCGGTGCCCCAGGGTGAAACGCGCCAGTACTTC
CASSLEAVPQGETRQYF
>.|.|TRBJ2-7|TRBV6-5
TGTGCCACCGTTGCCGATTTATACGAGCAGTACTTC
CATVADLYEQYF
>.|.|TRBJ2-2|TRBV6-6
TGTGCCAGCAGTTGGCTGCAAATCCAGGGGGAGCTGTTTTTT
CASSWLQIQGELFF
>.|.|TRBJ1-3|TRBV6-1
TGTGCCAGCAGTGAAGGGAACTCTGGAAACACCATATATTTT
CASSEGNSGNTIYF
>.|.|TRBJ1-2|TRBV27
TGTGCCAGCAGTCCGACAGCTAACTATGGCTACACCTTC
CASSPTANYGYTF
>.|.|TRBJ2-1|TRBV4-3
TGCGCCAGCAGCCAAGATAATTTAGGGGAAGCGTCTGAGCAGTTCTTC
CASSQDNLGEASEQFF
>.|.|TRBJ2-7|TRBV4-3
TGCGCCAGCAGCCCCCGGTGGGCGGAATCCTACGAGCAGTACTTC
CASSPRWAESYEQYF
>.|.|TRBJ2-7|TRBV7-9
TGTGCCAGCCGTAAAACCTCTGAATCCTACGAGCAGTACTTC
CASRKTSESYEQYF
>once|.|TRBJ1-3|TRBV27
TGTGCCAGCAGTTTGACGGGCGGAAACACCATATATTTT
CASSLTGGNTIYF
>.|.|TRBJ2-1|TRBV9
TGTGCCAGCAGCGCCGGGGTTTCCTACAATGAGCAGTTCTTC
CASSAGVSYNEQFF
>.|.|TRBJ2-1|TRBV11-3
TGTGCCAGCAGCTTAGTGGGCCTTAGGGGTGAGCAGTTCTTC
CASSLVGLRGEQFF
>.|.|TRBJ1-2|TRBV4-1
TGCGCCAGCAGCCAAGAGGGCAGGGGAGCATATGGCTACACCTTC
CASSQEGRGAYGYTF
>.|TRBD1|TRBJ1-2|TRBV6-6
TGTGCCAGCAGGGAGACAGGGGGCGGGACCTATGGCTACACCTTC
CASRETGGGTYGYTF
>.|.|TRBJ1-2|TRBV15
TGTGCCACCAGCAGAGAGATTGTAGGGGTCTATGGCTACACCTTC
CATSREIVGVYGYTF